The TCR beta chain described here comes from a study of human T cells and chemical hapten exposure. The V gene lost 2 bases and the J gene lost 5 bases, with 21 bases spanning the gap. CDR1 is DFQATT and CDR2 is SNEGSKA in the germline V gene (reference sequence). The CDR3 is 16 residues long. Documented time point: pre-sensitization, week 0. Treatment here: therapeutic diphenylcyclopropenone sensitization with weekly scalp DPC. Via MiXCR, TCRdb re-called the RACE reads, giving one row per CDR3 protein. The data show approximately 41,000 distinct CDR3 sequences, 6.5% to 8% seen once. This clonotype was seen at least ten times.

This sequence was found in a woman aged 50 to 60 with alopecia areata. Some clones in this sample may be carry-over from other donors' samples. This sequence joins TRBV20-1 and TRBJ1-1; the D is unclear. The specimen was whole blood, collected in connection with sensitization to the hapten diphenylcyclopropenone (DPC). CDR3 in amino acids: CSARPRGEGGSTEAFF. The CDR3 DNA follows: TGCAGTGCTAGACCGCGGGGAGAGGGTGGTAGTACTGAAGCTTTCTTT.